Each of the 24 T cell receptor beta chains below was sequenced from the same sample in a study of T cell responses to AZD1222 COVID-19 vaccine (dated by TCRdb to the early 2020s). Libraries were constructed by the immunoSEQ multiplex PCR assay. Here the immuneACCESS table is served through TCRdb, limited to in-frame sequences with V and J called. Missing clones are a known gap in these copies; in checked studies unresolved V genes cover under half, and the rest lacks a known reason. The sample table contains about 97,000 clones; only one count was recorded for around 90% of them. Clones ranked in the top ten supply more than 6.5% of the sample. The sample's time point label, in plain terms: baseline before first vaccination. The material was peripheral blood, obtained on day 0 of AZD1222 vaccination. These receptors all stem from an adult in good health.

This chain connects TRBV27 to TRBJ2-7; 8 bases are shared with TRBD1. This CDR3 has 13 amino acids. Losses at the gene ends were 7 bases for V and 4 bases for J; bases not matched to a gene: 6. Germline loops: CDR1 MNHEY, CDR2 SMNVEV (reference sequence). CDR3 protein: CASKTGTGYEQYF. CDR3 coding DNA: TGTGCCAGCAAAACCGGGACAGGTTACGAGCAGTACTTC.

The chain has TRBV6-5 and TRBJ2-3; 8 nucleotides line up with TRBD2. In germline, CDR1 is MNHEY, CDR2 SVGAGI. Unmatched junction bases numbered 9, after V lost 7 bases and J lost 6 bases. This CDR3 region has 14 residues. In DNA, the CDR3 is TGTGCCAGCATTCCCGGACAGCGGGGGGATACGCAGTATTTT. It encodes CASIPGQRGDTQYF.

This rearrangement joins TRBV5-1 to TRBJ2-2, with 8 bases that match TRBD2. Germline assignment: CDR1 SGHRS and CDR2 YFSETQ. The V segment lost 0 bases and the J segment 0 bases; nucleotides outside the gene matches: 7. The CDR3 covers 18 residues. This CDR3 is CASSLAPGGSANTGELFF. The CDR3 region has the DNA TGCGCCAGCAGCTTGGCTCCGGGAGGGTCGGCGAACACCGGGGAGCTGTTTTTT.

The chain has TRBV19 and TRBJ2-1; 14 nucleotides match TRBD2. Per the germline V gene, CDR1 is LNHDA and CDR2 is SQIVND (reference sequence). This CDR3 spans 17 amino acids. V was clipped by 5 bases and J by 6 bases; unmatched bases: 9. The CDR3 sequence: CASSSPRTSGGPNEQFF. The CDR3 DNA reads TGTGCCAGTAGTTCACCGCGGACTAGCGGGGGGCCCAATGAGCAGTTCTTC.

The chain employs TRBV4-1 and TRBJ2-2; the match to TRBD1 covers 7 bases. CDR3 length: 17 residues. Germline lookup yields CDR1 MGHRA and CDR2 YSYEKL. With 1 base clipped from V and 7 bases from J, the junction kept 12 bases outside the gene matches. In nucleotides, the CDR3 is TGCGCCAGCAGCCAAGGTTACGGGCAGGGGGTGAACGGGGAGCTGTTTTTT. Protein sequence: CASSQGYGQGVNGELFF.

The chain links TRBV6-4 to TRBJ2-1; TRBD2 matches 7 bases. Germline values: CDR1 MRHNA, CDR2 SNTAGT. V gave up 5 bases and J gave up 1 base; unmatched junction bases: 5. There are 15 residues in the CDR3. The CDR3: CASSHKAGSYNEQFF. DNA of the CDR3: TGTGCCAGCAGTCATAAAGCGGGATCCTACAATGAGCAGTTCTTC.

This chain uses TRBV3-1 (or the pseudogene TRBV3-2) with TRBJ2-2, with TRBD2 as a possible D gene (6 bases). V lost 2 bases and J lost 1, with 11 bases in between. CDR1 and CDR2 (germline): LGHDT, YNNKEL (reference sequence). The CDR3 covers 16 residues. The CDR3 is CASSQSRGWNTGELFF. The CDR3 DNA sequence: TGTGCCAGCAGCCAATCACGGGGGTGGAACACCGGGGAGCTGTTTTTT.

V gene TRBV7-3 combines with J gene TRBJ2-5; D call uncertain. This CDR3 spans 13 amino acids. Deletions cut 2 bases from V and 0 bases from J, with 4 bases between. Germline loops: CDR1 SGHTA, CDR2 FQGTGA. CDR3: CASSLSYQETQYF. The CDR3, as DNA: TGTGCCAGCAGCTTATCCTACCAAGAGACCCAGTACTTC.

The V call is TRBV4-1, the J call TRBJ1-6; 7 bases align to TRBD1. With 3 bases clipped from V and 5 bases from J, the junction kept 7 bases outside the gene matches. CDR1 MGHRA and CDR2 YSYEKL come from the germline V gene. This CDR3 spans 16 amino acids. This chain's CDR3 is CASSHPTTGHNSPLHF. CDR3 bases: TGCGCCAGCAGCCACCCGACGACAGGGCATAATTCACCCCTCCACTTT.

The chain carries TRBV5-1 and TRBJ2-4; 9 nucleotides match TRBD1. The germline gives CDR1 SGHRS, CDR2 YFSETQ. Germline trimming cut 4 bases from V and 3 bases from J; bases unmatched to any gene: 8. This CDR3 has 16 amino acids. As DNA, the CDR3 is TGCGCCAGCAGCCTACAGGGGGCGCAGATCAAAAACATTCAGTACTTC. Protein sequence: CASSLQGAQIKNIQYF.

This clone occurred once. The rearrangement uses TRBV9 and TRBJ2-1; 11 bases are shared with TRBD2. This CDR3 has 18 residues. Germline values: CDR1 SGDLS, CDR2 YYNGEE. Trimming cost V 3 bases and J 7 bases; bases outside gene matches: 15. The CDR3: CASSAPARTSGHLNEQFF. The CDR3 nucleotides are TGTGCCAGCAGCGCCCCCGCGCGGACTAGCGGGCATTTAAATGAGCAGTTCTTC.

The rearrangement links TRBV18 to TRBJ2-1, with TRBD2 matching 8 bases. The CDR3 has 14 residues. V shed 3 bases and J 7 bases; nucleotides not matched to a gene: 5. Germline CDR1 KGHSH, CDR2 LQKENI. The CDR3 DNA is TGTGCCAGCTCACCTCAGGGACTAGGGAATGAGCAGTTCTTC. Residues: CASSPQGLGNEQFF.

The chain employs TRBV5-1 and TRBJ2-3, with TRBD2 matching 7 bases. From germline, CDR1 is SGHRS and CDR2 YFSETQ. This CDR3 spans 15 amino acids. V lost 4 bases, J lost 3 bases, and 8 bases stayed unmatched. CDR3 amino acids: CASSQGLVETDTQYF. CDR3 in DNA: TGCGCCAGCAGCCAAGGACTAGTTGAAACAGATACGCAGTATTTT. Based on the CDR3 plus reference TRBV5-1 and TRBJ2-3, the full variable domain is KAGVTQTPRYLIKTRGQQVTLSCSPISGHRSVSWYQQTPGQGLQFLFEYFSETQRNKGNFPGRFSGRQFSNSRSEMNVSTLELGDSALYLCASSQGLVETDTQYFGPGTRLTVL.

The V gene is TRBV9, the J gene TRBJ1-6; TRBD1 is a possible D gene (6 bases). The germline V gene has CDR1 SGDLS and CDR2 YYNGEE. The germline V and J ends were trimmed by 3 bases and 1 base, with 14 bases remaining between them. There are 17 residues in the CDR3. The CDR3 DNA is TGTGCCAGCAGCGCCCCAGGGGCGGGGTCCTATAATTCACCCCTCCACTTT. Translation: CASSAPGAGSYNSPLHF.

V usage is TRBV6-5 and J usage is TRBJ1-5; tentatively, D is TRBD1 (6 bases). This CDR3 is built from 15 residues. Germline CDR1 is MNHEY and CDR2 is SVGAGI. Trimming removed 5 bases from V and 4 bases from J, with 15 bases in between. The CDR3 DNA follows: TGTGCCAGCAGTCTCGCTACAGGGTTAAATCAGCCCCAGCATTTT. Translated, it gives CASSLATGLNQPQHF.

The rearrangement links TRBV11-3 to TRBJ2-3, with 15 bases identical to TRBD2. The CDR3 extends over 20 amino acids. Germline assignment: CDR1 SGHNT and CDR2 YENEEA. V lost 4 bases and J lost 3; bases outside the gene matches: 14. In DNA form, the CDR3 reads TGTGCCAGCAGCTCCAGGACACAATTAGGGACTAGCGGGGGGACAGATACGCAGTATTTT. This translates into CASSSRTQLGTSGGTDTQYF.

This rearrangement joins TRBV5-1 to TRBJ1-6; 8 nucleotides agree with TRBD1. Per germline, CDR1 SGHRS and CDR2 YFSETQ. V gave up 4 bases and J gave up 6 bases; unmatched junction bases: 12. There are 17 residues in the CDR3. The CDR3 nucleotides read TGCGCCAGCAGCGACAGGGGCAACATCATAACTAATTCACCCCTCCACTTT. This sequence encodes CASSDRGNIITNSPLHF.

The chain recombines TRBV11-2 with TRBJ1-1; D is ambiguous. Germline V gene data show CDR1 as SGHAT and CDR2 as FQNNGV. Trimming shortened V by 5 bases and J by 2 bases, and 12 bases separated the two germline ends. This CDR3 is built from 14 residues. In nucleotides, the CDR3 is TGTGCCAGCAGCCCCTTTATCGCAAACACTGAAGCTTTCTTT. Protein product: CASSPFIANTEAFF.

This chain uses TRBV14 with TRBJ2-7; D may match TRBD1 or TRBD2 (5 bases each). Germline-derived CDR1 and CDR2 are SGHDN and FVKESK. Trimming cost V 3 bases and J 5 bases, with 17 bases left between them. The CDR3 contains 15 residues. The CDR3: CASSHLPGPGDEQYF. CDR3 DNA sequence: TGTGCCAGCAGCCATCTTCCGGGGCCTGGGGACGAGCAGTACTTC. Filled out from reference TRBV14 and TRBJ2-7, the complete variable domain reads EAGVTQFPSHSVIEKGQTVTLRCDPISGHDNLYWYRRVMGKEIKFLLHFVKESKQDESGMPNNRFLAERTGGTYSTLKVQPAELEDSGVYFCASSHLPGPGDEQYFGPGTRLTVT.

CDR3 nucleotides: TGTGCCAGCAGCTTAGGGGGAGGGTGGACTGAAGCTTTCTTT. This translates into CASSLGGGWTEAFF. V usage is TRBV7-3 and J usage is TRBJ1-1; a possible D gene is TRBD1 (5 bases). Trimming stripped 2 bases from V and 5 bases from J, with 12 bases between. The germline V gene encodes CDR1 SGHTA and CDR2 FQGTGA. This CDR3 has 14 residues.

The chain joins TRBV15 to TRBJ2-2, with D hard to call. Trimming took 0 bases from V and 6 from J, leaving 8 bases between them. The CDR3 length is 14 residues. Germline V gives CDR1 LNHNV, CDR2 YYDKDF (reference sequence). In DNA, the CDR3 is TGTGCCACCAGCAGAGATAGATTTGCCGGGGAGCTGTTTTTT. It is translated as CATSRDRFAGELFF.

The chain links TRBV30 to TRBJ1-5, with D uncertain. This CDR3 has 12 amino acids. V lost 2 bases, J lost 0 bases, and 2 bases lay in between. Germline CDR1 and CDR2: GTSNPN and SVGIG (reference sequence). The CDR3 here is CAWSFSNQPQHF. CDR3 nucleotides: TGTGCCTGGAGTTTTAGCAATCAGCCCCAGCATTTT.

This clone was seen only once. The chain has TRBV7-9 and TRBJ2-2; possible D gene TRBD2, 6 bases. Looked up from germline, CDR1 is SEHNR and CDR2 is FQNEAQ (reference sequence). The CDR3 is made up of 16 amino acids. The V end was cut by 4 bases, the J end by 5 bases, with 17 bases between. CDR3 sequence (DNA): TGTGCCAGCAGCTCGGCCCGGGGGAGGAGGACCGGGGAGCTGTTTTTT. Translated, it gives CASSSARGRRTGELFF. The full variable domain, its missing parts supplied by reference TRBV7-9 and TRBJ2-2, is DTGVSQNPRHKITKRGQNVTFRCDPISEHNRLYWYRQTLGQGPEFLTYFQNEAQLEKSRLLSDRFSAERPKGSFSTLEIQRTEQGDSAMYLCASSSARGRRTGELFFGEGSRLTVL.

The CDR3 coding sequence is TGCGCCAGCAGCCCAGGGGACATTGGGACAGATACGCAGTATTTT. Its translation: CASSPGDIGTDTQYF. The chain couples TRBV4-1 to TRBJ2-3; a weak D match, TRBD1 (6 bases). The CDR3 has 15 amino acids. Trimming shortened V by 4 bases and J by 3 bases, and 14 bases separated the two germline ends. Germline V gives CDR1 MGHRA, CDR2 YSYEKL.